This T cell receptor beta chain stems from a study of cytomegalovirus exposure and HLA in healthy donors (TCRdb year 2017). Some background on the complete study: According to an earlier analysis of several hundred of the donors, 200 million or so T cells yielded 90 million to 140 million unique TCR beta sequences and approximately 280 Gb of sequence data. An early release that covered fewer than 800 HLA-typed donors contained around 300 gigabases of sequencing data and some 87 million unique TCR sequences. Of the roughly 400 genotyped donors, about 80% fell in the genetic ancestry cluster associated with self-reported Caucasian donors. The study aimed to test whether cataloging public T cell receptors could reveal signatures of past pathogen exposure. Using immunosequencing, the study profiled T cell repertoires from about 610 subjects and related those repertoires to cytomegalovirus serostatus. Besides the first cohort of 666 subjects, a separate validation cohort made up of over 100 different subjects was used. The study combined high-throughput TCR immunosequencing, statistical association of individual TCRs with disease status, and machine learning to predict cytomegalovirus infection status. In a later analysis, previously published TCR beta repertoires from 666 donors were re-analyzed and high-resolution HLA genotyping was added so that TCR occurrence patterns could be studied. In the later analysis, no new phenotypic data were used to find candidate immune exposures; instead, reliance was placed on TCR beta sequences and their occurrence across donors. In an earlier analysis of a few hundred of the donors, high-throughput TCR beta sequencing was used to judge whether each TCR beta V gene segment behaved as functional or pseudogenic. Donor age, sex, ethnicity and CMV serostatus were compiled together with the repertoire data. Genome-wide SNP genotypes for about 55% of the roughly 670 donors were used in a later genetic analysis, which treated that subset as a discovery cohort. All discovery cohort repertoires had been generated on a single sequencing platform. HLA typing included class I and class II loci at four-digit resolution. Typing coverage differed by locus: A, B, C, DRB1 and DQB1 were typed in roughly 620-640 donors, DQA1 in approximately 520, DPA1 in some 610, and DPB1 in just under 490. Roughly five DR-DQ haplotypes were handled as single units for association and clustering, since linkage in the cohort was strong. On average, roughly 250,000 unique TCR beta nucleotide sequences were sequenced per donor among a few hundred genotyped donors of the cohort, with about 19% of those sequences being non-productive.

The cohort was made up of roughly 670 healthy bone marrow donors. At the time of sampling, all cohort members were nominally healthy, though unrecorded immune exposures were likely present. The donor tested CMV seropositive and was one of the 289 seropositive cohort members. A peripheral blood sample was provided by each donor, and peripheral blood mononuclear cells were used for TCR beta sequencing. The Qiagen DNeasy Blood Extraction Kit was used to extract genomic DNA from the blood cell samples. On the study overall, not on this receptor specifically: In a later analysis, HLA-associated TCR beta chains showed more clonal expansion and lower generation probabilities than non-associated chains that were equally common. HLA typing was unavailable for some donors at each locus, so association tests used only the typed subset. The study listed 150 to 200 TCR beta chains as associated with cytomegalovirus. A further reported finding was that TCR beta sequences accurately predicted the HLA-A and HLA-B alleles for most subjects in the first cohort. When HLA alleles, especially DR and DQ, strongly co-occurred, TCR associations were difficult to assign to individual alleles. In a later analysis, several top co-occurrence clusters were reported to appear linked to parvovirus B19, influenza, CMV and Epstein-Barr virus. An earlier analysis of around 500 of the donors showed that most TCR beta V segments appeared in productive rearrangements either about 87% or about 30% of the time, which broadly matched IMGT annotations. V-gene and J-gene trimming of TCR beta chains was associated with a missense DCLRE1C variant in a later genetic analysis, and the association was replicated in an independent cohort. Across donors, most TCR sequences were observed very rarely, whereas some public TCRs were present in many individuals. Because counts were too low, more than 15 rarely observed V segments, including chromosome 9 orphons, were left out of the earlier analysis of a few hundred of the donors. Specific HLA alleles were associated with 18,000 or so TCR beta sequences at a false discovery rate of 0.05 in a later analysis. In a later genetic analysis, fewer N-insertions in productive TCRs were reported among donors in an Asian-associated ancestry cluster than the roughly 700-donor mean. Correlated functional status among segregating V segments might reflect linkage disequilibrium, but an unknown experimental factor could not be ruled out. Immune exposure information for the cohort was limited to CMV serostatus. The authors suggested that the approach could potentially be generalized to other disease states and immunological phenotypes. A cluster of highly shared sequence variants was judged likely to be a technical artifact of the sequencing pipeline. In vitro tests confirmed that a few of the cytomegalovirus-associated TCR beta chains recognize cytomegalovirus antigens. In a later analysis, the rate of TCR association differed among HLA loci, with DRB1 alleles having the most associated TCRs and HLA-C alleles having the fewest. This cohort had only TCR beta chains sequenced, and the lack of alpha or paired-chain data limited which features could be detected. According to a later analysis, most CMV-associated TCR beta chains appeared to be HLA-restricted, and the HLA associations seemed to be driven largely by CMV exposure. Sequencing depth was assumed to be roughly uniform across donors in the presence/absence analyses, though that assumption may not hold. The classifier was reported to diagnose cytomegalovirus status with high specificity and sensitivity in both the original cohort and the validation cohort.

The method behind the library was the immunoSEQ multiplex PCR assay. The multiplex PCR relied on a mix of 60 forward primers for TCR Vbeta segments and 13 reverse primers for TCR Jbeta segments. Amplification of the CDR3 region of rearranged TCR beta genes was performed with a multiplex PCR assay on genomic DNA. The amplified TCR beta libraries were sequenced on the Illumina HiSeq System as 87-base-pair reads. Per the original workflow: A later analysis tallied approximately 87 million unique TCR beta chains across the 700 or so repertoires, and approximately 9.9 million of those chains were shared by two or more donors. Raw reads were error-corrected and collapsed into unique sequences by a nearest-neighbor algorithm in which closely related sequences were merged to remove PCR and sequencing errors. To assign V, D and J gene segments, CDR3 sequences were aligned to IMGT reference sequences. For a sequence to be retained, a match of at least six nucleotides was required to both a V gene segment and a J gene segment. Rearrangements were classified as productive when the CDR3 lacked stop codons and remained in frame with V and J, and all other rearrangements were classified as non-productive. CDR3 was defined by IMGT convention, running from the second conserved V-encoded cysteine to the conserved J-encoded phenylalanine. In an earlier analysis of more than 550 of the donors, sequences lacking an unambiguous match to a single V gene segment were excluded. In an earlier analysis of about 590 of the donors, a V segment was called functional when productive rearrangements were above 56.7%, and segregating when the standard deviation between donors exceeded 5%. A statistical classification framework was built to diagnose cytomegalovirus status from the catalog of TCR beta chain sequences. In a later analysis, V and J genes were assigned by comparing TCR nucleotide sequences against IMGT/GENE-DB human TR gene sequences. A later analysis assigned CDR3 sequences and most-parsimonious VDJ recombination scenarios with the TCRdist pipeline. In a later analysis, each TCR beta chain was defined by its CDR3 amino acid sequence together with its V-gene family, and reads lacking a unique V-gene family were excluded. To address suspected cross-contamination and a sequencing artifact, a later analysis removed around 600 highly shared, low-generation-probability nucleotide sequences. For each public chain, a later analysis derived a clonal expansion index from normalized ranks of inferred template counts within each repertoire. A later analysis computed generation probabilities with a VDJ recombination model fitted to out-of-frame rearrangements, and checked the results against IGoR. A later analysis scored TCR-TCR, TCR-HLA and TCR-CMV co-occurrence with hypergeometric tests, applying a repertoire-size bias correction to TCR pairs. False discovery rates were estimated in a later analysis by permuting HLA or CMV assignments 20 times. In a later analysis, co-occurring TCRs were grouped using DBSCAN, with TCRdist sequence similarity added in when clustering inside HLA-allele-positive subsets. Co-occurrence clustering excluded repertoires with fewer than 30,000 or more than 120,000 public chains, plus five with anomalous nucleotide sharing. TCRdb obtained this table from immuneACCESS and retained in-frame rearrangements with V and J assigned. These tables miss some clones; where compared with another copy, unresolved V genes account for less than half of the shortfall, and the remainder is unexplained. The V and J calls and the clone size are those of that table, but D and trimming were determined from the DNA. Across this sample there are about 170,000 clones, with approximately 81% seen only once. Of the sample, 2% to 3% is held by the ten largest clones.

Turning to this clone: This receptor's antigen is unknown. No qualities accompany the bases; no much larger clone lies one base away.

The sequenced sample was PBMCs. This clonotype was obtained from a young man in good health and CMV-seropositive.

The CDR3 in this case is CASSLTGGYNEQFF. At the DNA level, the sequence is TGTGCCAGTAGTTTGACAGGGGGCTACAATGAGCAGTTCTTC. The chain links TRBV19 with TRBJ2-1; the central 9 bases match TRBD1. From a lookup of the germline V gene (reference sequence), CDR1 and CDR2 are LNHDA and SQIVND. V loses 5 bases at its end and J loses 3 bases; junction bases beyond the gene matches: 2. The CDR3 contains 14 residues, cysteine and phenylalanine counted. Only CDR3 DNA remains: 42 bases, in frame from the first base.